Reported below is one TCR beta chain. This CDR3 has 19 residues. J gave up 1 base and V 2 bases, and 11 bases lay outside the gene matches. These data belong to a study of shared T cell receptors in the human thymus. Sequenced by immunoSEQ multiplex PCR; TCRdb stores in-frame clones only, minus some. This table has about 660,000 clones, about 89% appearing once. The same specimen was also included in a second study, on human thymus T cells. Turning to that study: Related research has reported that thymic repertoires overlap highly among unrelated individuals.

This chain joins TRBV6-7 and TRBJ2-3; 11 positions agree with TRBD2. TRBV6-7 is an ORF; its function is uncertain. The source of this sequence is a boy under two years old with a congenital heart defect. Material for sequencing was thymocytes. This chain's CDR3 is CASSYPRRRLAGRTDTQYF. The CDR3 DNA follows: TGTGCCAGCAGTTACCCCCGAAGGAGACTAGCGGGGCGCACAGATACGCAGTATTTT.